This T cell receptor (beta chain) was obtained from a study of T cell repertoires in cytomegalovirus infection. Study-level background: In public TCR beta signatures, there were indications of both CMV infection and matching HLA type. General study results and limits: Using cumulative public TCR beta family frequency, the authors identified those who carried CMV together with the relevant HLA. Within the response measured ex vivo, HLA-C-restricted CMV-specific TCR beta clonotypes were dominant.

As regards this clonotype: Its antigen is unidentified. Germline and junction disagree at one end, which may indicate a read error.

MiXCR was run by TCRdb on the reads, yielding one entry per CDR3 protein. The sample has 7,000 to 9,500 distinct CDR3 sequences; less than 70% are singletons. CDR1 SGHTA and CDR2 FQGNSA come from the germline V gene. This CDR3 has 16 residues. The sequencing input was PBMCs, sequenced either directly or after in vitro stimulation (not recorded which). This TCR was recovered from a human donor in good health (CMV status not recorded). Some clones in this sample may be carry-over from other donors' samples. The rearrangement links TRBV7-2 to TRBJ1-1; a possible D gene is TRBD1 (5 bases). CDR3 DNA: TGTGCCAGCAGCTTAGATTCTAGGGGCGCAAACCCTGAATATCTTTTT. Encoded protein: CASSLDSRGANPEYLF. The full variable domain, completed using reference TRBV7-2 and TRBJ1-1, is GAGVSQSPSNKVTEKGKDVELRCDPISGHTALYWYRQSLGQGLEFLIYFQGNSAPDKSGLPSDRFSAERTGGSVSTLTIQRTQQEDSAVYLCASSLDSRGANPEYLFGQGTRLTVV.